The TCR beta chain under discussion was sequenced for a study of identifying expanded T cells in peripheral blood. No infections or other immune events were documented during collection. Assay used: immunoSEQ multiplex PCR; TCRdb lists only in-frame clones, some missing. The sample contains tens of thousands of clones, roughly 84% of which appear only once. Study findings and constraints: Clone count variance between roughly 2-week samples rose with total template count.

This clone showed up just once. Its antigen is undetermined. V was pared by 6 bases and J by 5 bases, with 7 bases between. Germline V lookup: CDR1 SGHTA, CDR2 FQGNSA. The CDR3 loop spans 11 amino acids. The rearrangement joins TRBV7-2 to TRBJ2-5; D gene uncertain. The receptor was isolated from a person aged 18 to 69 in good health. The sample was blood. CDR3 nucleotide sequence: TGTGCCAGCAGTACCCGGGAGACCCAGTACTTC. Translating it yields CASSTRETQYF.